The entry below gives a single T cell receptor (beta chain) sequence along with its context. Its specificity is unknown. These data originate in a study of CD8 T cells in ankylosing spondylitis. Whole-study findings and limits: Ankylosing spondylitis blood appeared to carry a characteristic TCR beta motif of 7 or 8 highly homologous variants. Within matched ankylosing spondylitis synovial fluid, disease-linked clones were reportedly significantly enriched.

Unmatched junction bases numbered 6, after V lost 3 bases and J lost 5 bases. The CDR3 length is 13 residues. Germline V gene data show CDR1 as DFQATT and CDR2 as SNEGSKA (reference sequence). TCRdb redid the calling of the 5' RACE reads with MiXCR, one entry per CDR3 protein. The sample gives about 310,000 distinct CDR3 sequences, about 20% of which show up once; 3.5% is in the top ten. The V call is TRBV20-1, the J call TRBJ1-2; 7 bases agree with TRBD1. Sequenced sample: blood, either unsorted or a sorted T cell fraction (not recorded which). The receptor was isolated from a female donor with ankylosing spondylitis or in good health (not recorded which). In DNA form, the CDR3 reads TGCAGTGCTAGCCGCACAGGGGAATATGGCTACACCTTC. Amino acids: CSASRTGEYGYTF.